Listed below are T cell receptor beta chains from one sample, sequenced in a study of blood T cells in healthy people across ages. A single record per CDR3 protein comes from TCRdb applying MiXCR to the 5' RACE reads. There are roughly 1,500,000 distinct CDR3 sequences in the sample; roughly 30% occur only once, and about 11% lies in the top ten. The sample was blood. These receptors came from a woman aged 25-40 years in good health. CDR3s include the opening cysteine and the closing phenylalanine or tryptophan.

v_call	j_call	cdr3_aa
TRBV29-1	TRBJ1-2	CSVWREKGEGTF
TRBV5-6	TRBJ2-7	CASSLADGRAATYEQYF
TRBV7-8	TRBJ2-7	CASSPGVVPEPYEQYF
TRBV20-1	TRBJ2-1	CSAKGGPYNEQFF
TRBV6-1	TRBJ1-2	CASRNPGQLANYGYTF
TRBV7-6	TRBJ1-2	CASSPKTGAYNYGYTF
TRBV4-2	TRBJ1-2	CASSRGTDGYTF
TRBV6-6	TRBJ2-3	CASSYEAYTDTQYF
TRBV12-3/TRBV12-4	TRBJ2-1	CASSLGLVEQFF
TRBV24-1	TRBJ1-1	CATSVSPGSLNTEAFF
TRBV20-1	TRBJ2-4	CSARRSDRPQYF
TRBV28	TRBJ1-5	CASSSTGGVQPQHF
TRBV6-2/TRBV6-3	TRBJ2-5	CASSYDPLAGEETQYF
TRBV12-3/TRBV12-4	TRBJ1-1	CASSFMGSDTEAFF
TRBV5-5	TRBJ2-3	CASSHLSSTDTQYF
TRBV25-1	TRBJ1-1	CASRDKEGNTEAFF